One TCR beta chain is described in this entry. Its antigen is unknown. V trimming: 4 bases; J trimming: 4 bases; junction bases outside the gene matches: 4. This CDR3 has 14 amino acids. Looked up from germline, CDR1 is MNHNY and CDR2 is SVGAGI (reference sequence). PCR was performed using 60 Vbeta and 13 Jbeta primers. Sequenced by immunoSEQ multiplex PCR; TCRdb stores in-frame clones only, minus some. The sample includes around 120,000 clones, roughly four fifths of them seen just once. This sample was included in a study of cytomegalovirus exposure and HLA in healthy donors. The study's findings and limits: Roughly uniform sequencing depth across donors was assumed, possibly incorrectly.

The chain has TRBV6-6 and TRBJ1-2, with TRBD1 matching over 9 bases. Sequencing was carried out using PBMCs. This sequence originates from a male donor in good health and CMV-seropositive. The CDR3 DNA sequence: TGTGCCAGCAGTTCCGGGACAGGGCTCTATGGCTACACCTTC. It yields the protein CASSSGTGLYGYTF.